These T cell receptor beta chains were read from a single sample in a study of blood T cell repertoires in COVID-19. The assay was immunoSEQ multiplex PCR, and TCRdb's table has in-frame clones only and misses some. This repertoire shows 220,000 or so clones, 80% to 85% found once; its top ten account for 15% to 20%. Sequencing used peripheral blood. These receptors all come from a man aged 30 to 45 with active or convalescent COVID-19. Each CDR3 is given with its conserved first and last residue. The D gene is left open where the match is weak. Not every row has a clone size; where given, it reads once, few, many or a size class.

J gene: TRBJ2-7
V gene: TRBV6-1
clone size: .
D gene: .
CDR3 protein: CASSEGTRNEQYF
CDR3 DNA: TGTGCCAGCAGTGAAGGGACTCGAAACGAGCAGTACTTC

J gene: TRBJ2-2
V gene: TRBV4-1
clone size: .
D gene: TRBD1
CDR3 protein: CASSQTSRGTGELFF
CDR3 DNA: TGCGCCAGCAGCCAAACGAGCAGGGGGACCGGGGAGCTGTTTTTT

J gene: TRBJ1-2
V gene: TRBV7-9
clone size: .
D gene: .
CDR3 protein: CASSFRAYGYTF
CDR3 DNA: TGTGCCAGCAGCTTCAGGGCCTATGGCTACACCTTC

J gene: TRBJ2-1
V gene: TRBV19
clone size: .
D gene: .
CDR3 protein: CASSIPGVPSYNEQFF
CDR3 DNA: TGTGCCAGTAGCATTCCCGGGGTCCCCTCCTACAATGAGCAGTTCTTC

J gene: TRBJ1-2
V gene: TRBV5-1
clone size: .
D gene: .
CDR3 protein: CASSLDPQIYGYTF
CDR3 DNA: TGCGCCAGCAGCTTGGACCCCCAGATCTATGGCTACACCTTC

J gene: TRBJ2-5
V gene: TRBV19
clone size: .
D gene: TRBD1
CDR3 protein: CASRLRDSHQETQYF
CDR3 DNA: TGTGCCAGTAGGCTCAGGGACAGCCACCAAGAGACCCAGTACTTC

J gene: TRBJ2-7
V gene: TRBV3-1/TRBV3-2
clone size: .
D gene: TRBD2
CDR3 protein: CASSQGAGVREQYF
CDR3 DNA: TGTGCCAGCAGCCAAGGAGCGGGAGTAAGGGAGCAGTACTTC

J gene: TRBJ2-3
V gene: TRBV28
clone size: .
D gene: TRBD2
CDR3 protein: CASSPASLAGNTDTQYF
CDR3 DNA: TGTGCCAGCAGTCCCGCCTCCCTAGCGGGGAACACAGATACGCAGTATTTT

J gene: TRBJ2-1
V gene: TRBV5-1
clone size: .
D gene: TRBD2
CDR3 protein: CASSRSGTSYNEQFF
CDR3 DNA: TGCGCCAGCAGCCGTAGCGGGACCTCCTACAATGAGCAGTTCTTC

J gene: TRBJ1-3
V gene: TRBV30
clone size: .
D gene: TRBD1
CDR3 protein: CAWAGQTVSGNTIYF
CDR3 DNA: TGTGCCTGGGCGGGACAGACCGTCTCTGGAAACACCATATATTTT

J gene: TRBJ1-2
V gene: TRBV3-1/TRBV3-2
clone size: .
D gene: .
CDR3 protein: CASSHSGRAANYGYTF
CDR3 DNA: TGTGCCAGCAGCCACTCCGGGCGGGCGGCCAACTATGGCTACACCTTC

J gene: TRBJ2-2
V gene: TRBV7-6
clone size: .
D gene: .
CDR3 protein: CASSPVGLLDTGELFF
CDR3 DNA: TGTGCCAGCAGCCCAGTGGGACTCCTAGACACCGGGGAGCTGTTTTTT

J gene: TRBJ2-5
V gene: TRBV3-1/TRBV3-2
clone size: .
D gene: .
CDR3 protein: CASSQYSGLLEETQYF
CDR3 DNA: TGTGCCAGCAGCCAATACTCCGGGTTATTGGAAGAGACCCAGTACTTC

J gene: TRBJ1-6
V gene: TRBV15
clone size: .
D gene: TRBD1
CDR3 protein: CATRDRGHSPLHF
CDR3 DNA: TGTGCCACCAGAGACAGGGGGCATTCACCCCTCCACTTT

J gene: TRBJ1-4
V gene: TRBV15
clone size: few
D gene: .
CDR3 protein: CATSKAADEKLFF
CDR3 DNA: TGTGCCACCAGCAAGGCGGCCGATGAAAAACTGTTTTTT

J gene: TRBJ1-6
V gene: TRBV4-3
clone size: .
D gene: TRBD1
CDR3 protein: CASSQEPGTANNSPLHF
CDR3 DNA: TGCGCCAGCAGCCAAGAACCCGGGACAGCGAATAATTCACCCCTCCACTTT

J gene: TRBJ1-5
V gene: TRBV5-6
clone size: .
D gene: .
CDR3 protein: CASSRLEGGSSNQPQHF
CDR3 DNA: TGTGCCAGCAGCCGGCTTGAGGGCGGGAGTAGCAATCAGCCCCAGCATTTT

J gene: TRBJ1-1
V gene: TRBV9
clone size: .
D gene: .
CDR3 protein: CASSVFTAWVNTEAFF
CDR3 DNA: TGTGCCAGCAGCGTTTTTACAGCCTGGGTGAACACTGAAGCTTTCTTT

J gene: TRBJ1-6
V gene: TRBV27
clone size: .
D gene: .
CDR3 protein: CASSLVVGGRTNYNSPLHF
CDR3 DNA: TGTGCCAGCAGCCTTGTCGTGGGGGGGAGGACCAACTATAATTCACCCCTCCACTTT

J gene: TRBJ1-2
V gene: TRBV30
clone size: .
D gene: .
CDR3 protein: CAFPSAWGRGDGYTF
CDR3 DNA: TGTGCCTTCCCGTCGGCGTGGGGGCGAGGTGATGGCTACACCTTC

J gene: TRBJ2-7
V gene: TRBV28
clone size: .
D gene: TRBD1
CDR3 protein: CASRTGGSFYEQYF
CDR3 DNA: TGTGCCAGCAGGACAGGGGGGAGCTTTTACGAGCAGTACTTC

J gene: TRBJ2-3
V gene: TRBV6-5
clone size: .
D gene: TRBD1
CDR3 protein: CASSYSDRVFTDTQYF
CDR3 DNA: TGTGCCAGCAGTTACTCCGACAGGGTCTTCACAGATACGCAGTATTTT

J gene: TRBJ1-4
V gene: TRBV28
clone size: .
D gene: .
CDR3 protein: CASRIPGGNEKLFF
CDR3 DNA: TGTGCCAGCAGGATTCCGGGGGGGAACGAAAAACTGTTTTTT

J gene: TRBJ2-6
V gene: TRBV7-2
clone size: .
D gene: .
CDR3 protein: CASSPRISGANVLTF
CDR3 DNA: TGTGCCAGCAGCCCTAGAATATCTGGGGCCAACGTCCTGACTTTC

J gene: TRBJ2-3
V gene: TRBV4-1
clone size: .
D gene: .
CDR3 protein: CASSQGQAGTDTQYF
CDR3 DNA: TGCGCCAGCAGCCAAGGACAGGCAGGCACAGATACGCAGTATTTT

J gene: TRBJ2-2
V gene: TRBV7-8
clone size: .
D gene: TRBD2
CDR3 protein: CASSGYGGGNTGELFF
CDR3 DNA: TGTGCCAGCAGCGGCTATGGCGGGGGAAACACCGGGGAGCTGTTTTTT

J gene: TRBJ1-2
V gene: TRBV4-1
clone size: .
D gene: TRBD1
CDR3 protein: CASSQGPPRGQGYTF
CDR3 DNA: TGCGCCAGCAGCCAAGGCCCCCCCAGGGGGCAAGGGTACACCTTC

J gene: TRBJ2-7
V gene: TRBV7-2
clone size: .
D gene: TRBD2
CDR3 protein: CASSPQGGAYEQYF
CDR3 DNA: TGTGCCAGCAGCCCGCAGGGAGGGGCCTACGAGCAGTACTTC

J gene: TRBJ2-1
V gene: TRBV6-5
clone size: .
D gene: .
CDR3 protein: CASSPPGLNYNEQFF
CDR3 DNA: TGTGCCAGCAGTCCGCCGGGACTGAACTACAATGAGCAGTTCTTC

J gene: TRBJ2-7
V gene: TRBV19
clone size: .
D gene: TRBD1
CDR3 protein: CASSTDRGYPYEQYF
CDR3 DNA: TGTGCCAGTAGTACCGACAGGGGTTACCCCTACGAGCAGTACTTC

J gene: TRBJ2-3
V gene: TRBV4-3
clone size: .
D gene: TRBD1
CDR3 protein: CASSLGTGATTDTQYF
CDR3 DNA: TGCGCCAGCAGCCTGGGGACAGGGGCGACCACAGATACGCAGTATTTT

J gene: TRBJ1-2
V gene: TRBV29-1
clone size: .
D gene: .
CDR3 protein: CSARWGGYGYTF
CDR3 DNA: TGCAGCGCCCGGTGGGGGGGCTATGGCTACACCTTC

J gene: TRBJ2-1
V gene: TRBV18
clone size: .
D gene: .
CDR3 protein: CASSPPGAGLRNEQFF
CDR3 DNA: TGTGCCAGCTCACCACCTGGGGCCGGTTTGAGAAATGAGCAGTTCTTC

J gene: TRBJ2-7
V gene: TRBV11-3
clone size: .
D gene: .
CDR3 protein: CASSLGAAAPKQYF
CDR3 DNA: TGTGCCAGCAGCTTGGGGGCGGCGGCCCCCAAGCAGTACTTC

J gene: TRBJ2-1
V gene: TRBV5-1
clone size: .
D gene: TRBD2
CDR3 protein: CASSTGTSGSIGEQFF
CDR3 DNA: TGCGCCAGCAGCACGGGGACTAGCGGGAGCATTGGTGAGCAGTTCTTC

J gene: TRBJ1-1
V gene: TRBV7-8
clone size: once
D gene: .
CDR3 protein: CASSLFDISEAFF
CDR3 DNA: TGTGCCAGCAGCTTATTTGACATCTCTGAAGCTTTCTTT

J gene: TRBJ2-2
V gene: TRBV5-4
clone size: .
D gene: .
CDR3 protein: CASSGRPNTGELFF
CDR3 DNA: TGTGCCAGCAGTGGGAGGCCGAACACCGGGGAGCTGTTTTTT

J gene: TRBJ2-7
V gene: TRBV27
clone size: .
D gene: .
CDR3 protein: CASSTGTYSEQYF
CDR3 DNA: TGTGCCAGCAGTACCGGGACATATTCCGAGCAGTACTTC

J gene: TRBJ2-3
V gene: TRBV28
clone size: once
D gene: .
CDR3 protein: CASSPGSRTDTQYF
CDR3 DNA: TGTGCCAGCAGTCCCGGGTCCCGCACAGATACGCAGTATTTT

J gene: TRBJ2-3
V gene: TRBV7-2
clone size: .
D gene: .
CDR3 protein: CASSSSQGPDTQYF
CDR3 DNA: TGTGCCAGCAGCAGTAGTCAGGGCCCAGATACGCAGTATTTT

J gene: TRBJ1-6
V gene: TRBV7-9
clone size: .
D gene: .
CDR3 protein: CASSLLTGRNSPLHF
CDR3 DNA: TGTGCCAGCAGCCTACTGACAGGTCGGAATTCACCCCTCCACTTT

J gene: TRBJ1-6
V gene: TRBV28
clone size: .
D gene: TRBD1
CDR3 protein: CASSLRTGSNSPLHF
CDR3 DNA: TGTGCCAGCAGTTTGAGGACAGGTTCAAATTCACCCCTCCACTTT